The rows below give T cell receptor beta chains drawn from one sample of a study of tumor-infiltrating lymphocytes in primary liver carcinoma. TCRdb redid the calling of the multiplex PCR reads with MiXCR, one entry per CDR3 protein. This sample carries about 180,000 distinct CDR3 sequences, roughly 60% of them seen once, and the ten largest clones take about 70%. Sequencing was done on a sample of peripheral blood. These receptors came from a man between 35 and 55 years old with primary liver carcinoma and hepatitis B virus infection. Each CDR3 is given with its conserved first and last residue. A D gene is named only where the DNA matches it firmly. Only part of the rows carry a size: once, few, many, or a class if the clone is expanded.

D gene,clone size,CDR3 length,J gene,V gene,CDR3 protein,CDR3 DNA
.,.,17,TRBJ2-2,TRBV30,CAWRFRTARANTGELFF,TGTGCCTGGAGATTTCGGACAGCCCGAGCGAACACCGGGGAGCTGTTTTTT
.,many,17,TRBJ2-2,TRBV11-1,CASSLANPGANTGELFF,TGTGCCAGCAGCTTAGCGAACCCAGGGGCGAACACCGGGGAGCTGTTTTTT
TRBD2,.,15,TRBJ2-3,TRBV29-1,CSVRTSGARIDTQYF,TGCAGCGTCCGGACAAGCGGGGCCCGCATAGATACGCAGTATTTT
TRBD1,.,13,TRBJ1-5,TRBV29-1,CSVDTGDNQPQHF,TGCAGCGTCGACACAGGGGACAATCAGCCCCAGCATTTT
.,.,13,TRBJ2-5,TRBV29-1,CSVKGHGQETQYF,TGCAGCGTCAAGGGACATGGACAAGAGACTCAGTACTTC
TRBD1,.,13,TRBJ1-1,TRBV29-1,CSVRTGGDTEASF,TGCAGTGTTAGGACAGGGGGGGACACTGAAGCTTCCTTT
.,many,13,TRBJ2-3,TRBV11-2,CASSLDQSDTQYF,TGTGCCAGCAGCTTAGATCAGTCTGATACGCAGTATTTT
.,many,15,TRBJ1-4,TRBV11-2,CASSLGQGDGEKLFF,TGTGCCAGCAGCTTAGGGCAGGGTGATGGCGAAAAACTGTTTTTT
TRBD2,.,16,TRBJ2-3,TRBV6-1,CASSEDPSGVRDTQYF,TGTGCCAGCAGTGAAGATCCTAGCGGGGTCAGAGATACGCAGTATTTT
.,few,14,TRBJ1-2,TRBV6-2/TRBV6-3,CASSRTQESGGYTF,TGTGCCAGCAGTCGTACTCAGGAGTCTGGTGGCTACACCTTC
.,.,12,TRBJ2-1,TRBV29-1,CSGTTTYNERFF,TGCAGCGGGACTACTACCTACAATGAGCGGTTCTTC
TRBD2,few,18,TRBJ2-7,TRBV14,CASSQEILGLASPYEQYF,TGTGCCAGCAGCCAAGAGATTTTGGGACTAGCGTCCCCCTACGAGCAGTACTTC
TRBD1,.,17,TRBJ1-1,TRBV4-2,CASSQKPGQRLNTEAFF,TGTGCCAGCAGCCAAAAACCGGGACAGAGGCTAAACACTGAAGCTTTCTTT
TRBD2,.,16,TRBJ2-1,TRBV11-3,CSSSLSGTSGGGEQFF,TGCTCCAGCAGCTTATCAGGGACTAGCGGGGGAGGTGAGCAGTTCTTC
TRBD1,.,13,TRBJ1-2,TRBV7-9,CASSPGTAYGYTF,TGTGCCAGCAGCCCCGGGACAGCTTATGGCTACACCTTC
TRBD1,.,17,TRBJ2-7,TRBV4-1,CASSQHDGGTGFYEQYF,TGCGCCAGCAGCCAGCACGACGGTGGGACAGGGTTCTACGAGCAGTACTTC
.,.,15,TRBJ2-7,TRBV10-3,CAISESASASYEQYF,TGTGCCATCAGTGAGTCAGCTAGCGCGTCCTACGAGCAGTACTTC
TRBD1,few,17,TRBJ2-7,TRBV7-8,CASSLGPGTASSYEQYF,TGTGCCAGCAGCTTAGGCCCCGGGACAGCGAGCTCCTACGAGCAGTACTTC
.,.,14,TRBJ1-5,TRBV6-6,CASRLGQSDQPQHF,TGTGCCAGCAGGCTCGGACAGTCCGATCAGCCCCAGCATTTT
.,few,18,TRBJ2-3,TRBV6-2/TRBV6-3,CASSHTRSDYALTDTQYF,TGTGCCAGCAGTCACACACGATCGGACTATGCTCTCACAGATACGCAGTATTTT
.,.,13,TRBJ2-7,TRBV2,CASTGVGSYEQYF,TGTGCCAGCACAGGGGTTGGCTCCTACGAGCAGTACTTC
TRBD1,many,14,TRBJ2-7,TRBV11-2,CASSPDRVWHEQYF,TGTGCCAGCAGCCCCGACAGGGTATGGCACGAGCAGTACTTC
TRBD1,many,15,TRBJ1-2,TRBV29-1,CSFLTRDRGMDGYTF,TGCAGCTTTCTTACTAGGGACAGGGGTATGGATGGCTACACCTTC
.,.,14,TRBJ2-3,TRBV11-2,CDSSLGGFRDTQYF,TGTGACAGCAGCTTAGGGGGATTTAGAGATACACAGTATTTT
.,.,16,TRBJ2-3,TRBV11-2,CASSLAGTSTKDTQYF,TGTGCCAGCAGCTTAGCCGGGACATCTACCAAAGATACGCAGTATTTT
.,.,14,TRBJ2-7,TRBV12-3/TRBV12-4,CASSQGTGIGEQYF,TGTGCCAGCAGCCAAGGGACCGGGATAGGGGAGCAGTACTTC
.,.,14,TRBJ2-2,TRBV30,CAWSVGANTGELFF,TGTGCCTGGAGTGTAGGGGCGAACACCGGGGAGCTGTTTTTT
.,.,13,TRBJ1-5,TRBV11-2,CASSLGHNQPQHF,TGTGCCAGCAGCTTGGGTCACAATCAGCCCCAGCATTTT
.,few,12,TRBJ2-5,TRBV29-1,CSVGQNQETQYF,TGCAGCGTAGGACAGAACCAAGAGACCCAGTACTTC
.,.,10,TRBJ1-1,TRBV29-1,CSVSNTEAFF,TGCAGTGTTTCGAACACTGAAGCTTTCTTT
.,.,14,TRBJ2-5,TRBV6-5,CASSSGAFQETQYF,TGTGCCAGCAGCTCGGGGGCCTTCCAAGAGACCCAGTACTTC
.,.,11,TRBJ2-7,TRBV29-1,CSVESGSEEYF,TGTAGCGTTGAAAGCGGGTCCGAGGAGTACTTC
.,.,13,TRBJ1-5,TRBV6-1,CASRRLNNQPQHF,TGTGCCAGCAGAAGGCTCAACAATCAGCCCCAGCATTTT
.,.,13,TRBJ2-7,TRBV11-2,CASSAGQLYEQHF,TGTGCCAGCAGCGCGGGACAGCTATACGAGCAGCACTTC
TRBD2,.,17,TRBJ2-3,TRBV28,CASRALGLAGYTDTQYF,TGTGCCAGCAGAGCCCTTGGGCTAGCGGGCTACACAGATACGCAGTATTTT
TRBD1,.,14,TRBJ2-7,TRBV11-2,CARSSGQGDYEQYF,TGTGCCAGGAGCTCGGGACAGGGGGACTACGAGCAGTACTTC
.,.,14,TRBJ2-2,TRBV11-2,CASSLGEGGGELFF,TGTGCCAGCAGCTTGGGAGAGGGTGGCGGGGAGTTGTTTTTT
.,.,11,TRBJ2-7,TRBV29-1,CSVQDIAEQYF,TGCAGCGTCCAGGACATCGCCGAGCAGTACTTC
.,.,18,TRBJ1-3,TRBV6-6,CASSYSGSRTLSGNTIYF,TGTGCCAGTAGTTACTCGGGCAGCCGGACGCTCTCTGGAAACACCATATATTTT
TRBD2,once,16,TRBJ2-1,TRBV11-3,CASSLSGTSGKCEQFF,TGTGCCAGCAGCTTATCAGGGACTAGCGGGAAATGTGAGCAATTCTTC
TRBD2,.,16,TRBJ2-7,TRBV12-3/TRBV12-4,CISSLLAGGPPYGQYF,TGTATCAGCAGTTTATTAGCGGGAGGGCCTCCCTACGGGCAGTACTTC
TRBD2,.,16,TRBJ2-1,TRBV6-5,CASSPQWGGWYIEQFF,TGTGCCAGCAGCCCACAATGGGGAGGGTGGTACATTGAGCAGTTCTTC
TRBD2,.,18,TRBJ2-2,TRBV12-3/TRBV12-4,CASKISTSGRPNTGELFF,TGTGCCAGTAAAATTTCGACTAGCGGGAGACCGAACACCGGGGAGCTGTTTTTT
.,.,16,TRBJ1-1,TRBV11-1,CASRSPFVDSSTEAFF,TGTGCCAGCAGATCCCCTTTCGTAGATTCCAGTACTGAAGCTTTCTTT
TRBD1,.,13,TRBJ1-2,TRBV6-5,CASRRDRANGYTF,TGTGCCAGCAGGCGGGACAGGGCGAATGGCTACACCTTC
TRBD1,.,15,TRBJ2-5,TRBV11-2,CASSFLRQGRETKYF,TGTGCCAGCAGCTTCCTTAGACAGGGGAGAGAGACCAAGTACTTC
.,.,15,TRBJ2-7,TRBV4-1,CTSSQAPGQSYEQYF,TGCACCAGCAGCCAAGCCCCGGGACAATCCTACGAGCAGTACTTC
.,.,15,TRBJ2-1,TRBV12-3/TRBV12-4,CASRAGTNSYNEQFF,TGTGCCAGCAGGGCCGGGACCAACTCCTACAATGAGCAGTTCTTC
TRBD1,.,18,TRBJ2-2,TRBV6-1,CASSEEVMRGLGAGELFF,TGTGCCAGCAGTGAAGAGGTTATGAGGGGGCTGGGTGCCGGGGAGCTGTTTTTT
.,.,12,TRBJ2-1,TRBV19,CASSLGDNEQFF,TGTGCCAGTAGTCTGGGGGACAATGAGCAGTTCTTC